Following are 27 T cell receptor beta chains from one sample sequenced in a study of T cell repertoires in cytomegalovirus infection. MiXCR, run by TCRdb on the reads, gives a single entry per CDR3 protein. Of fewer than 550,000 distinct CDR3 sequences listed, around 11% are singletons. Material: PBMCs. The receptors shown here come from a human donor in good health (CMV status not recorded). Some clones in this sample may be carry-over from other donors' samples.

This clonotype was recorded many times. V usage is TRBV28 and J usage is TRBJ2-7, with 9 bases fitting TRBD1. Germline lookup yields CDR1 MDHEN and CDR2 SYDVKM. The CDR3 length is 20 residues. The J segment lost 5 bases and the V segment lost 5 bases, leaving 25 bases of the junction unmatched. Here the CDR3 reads CASSGGRRDRAPHRRNEQYF. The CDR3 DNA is TGTGCCAGCAGTGGGGGCCGACGGGACAGGGCACCACATAGGAGGAACGAGCAGTACTTC.

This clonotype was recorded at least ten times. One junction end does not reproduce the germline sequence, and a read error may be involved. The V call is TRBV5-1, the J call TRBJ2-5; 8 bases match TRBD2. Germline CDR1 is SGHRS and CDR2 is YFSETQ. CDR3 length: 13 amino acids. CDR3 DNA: TGTGCCAGCAGCCTAGCGGGCGAGGGGACCCAGTACTTC. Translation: CASSLAGEGTQYF.

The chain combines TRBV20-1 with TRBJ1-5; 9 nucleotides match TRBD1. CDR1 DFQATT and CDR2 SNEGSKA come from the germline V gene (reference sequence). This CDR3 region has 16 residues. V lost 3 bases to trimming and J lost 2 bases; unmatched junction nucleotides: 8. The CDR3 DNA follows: TGCAGTGCTAGGGATAGGGGACAGGGTGGCAATCAGCCCCAGCATTTT. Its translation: CSARDRGQGGNQPQHF.

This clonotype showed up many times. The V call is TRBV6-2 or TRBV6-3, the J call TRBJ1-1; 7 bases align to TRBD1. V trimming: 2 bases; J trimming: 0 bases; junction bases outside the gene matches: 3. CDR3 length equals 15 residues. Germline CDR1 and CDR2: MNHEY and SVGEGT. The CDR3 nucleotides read TGTGCCAGCAGTTACAACAGGGGCCTGAACACTGAAGCTTTCTTT. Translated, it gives CASSYNRGLNTEAFF.

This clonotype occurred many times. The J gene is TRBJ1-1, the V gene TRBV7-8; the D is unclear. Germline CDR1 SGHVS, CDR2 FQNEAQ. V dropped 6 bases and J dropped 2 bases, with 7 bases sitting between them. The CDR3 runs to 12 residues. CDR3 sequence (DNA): TGTGCCAGCAGAGTGGGTAACACTGAAGCTTTCTTT. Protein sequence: CASRVGNTEAFF.

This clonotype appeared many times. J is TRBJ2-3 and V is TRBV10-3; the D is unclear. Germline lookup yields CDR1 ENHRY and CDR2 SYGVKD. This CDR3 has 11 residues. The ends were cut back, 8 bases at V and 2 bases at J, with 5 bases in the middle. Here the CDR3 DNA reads TGTGCCATCGGCCTCACAGATACGCAGTATTTT. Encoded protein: CAIGLTDTQYF.

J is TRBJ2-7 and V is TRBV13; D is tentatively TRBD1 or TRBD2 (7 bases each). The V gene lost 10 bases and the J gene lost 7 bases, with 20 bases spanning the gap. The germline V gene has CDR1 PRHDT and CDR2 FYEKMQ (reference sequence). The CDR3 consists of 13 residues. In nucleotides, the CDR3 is TGTGCCACCCTCCAGGGAGGGGGCGAGGAGCAGTACTTC. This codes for CATLQGGGEEQYF.

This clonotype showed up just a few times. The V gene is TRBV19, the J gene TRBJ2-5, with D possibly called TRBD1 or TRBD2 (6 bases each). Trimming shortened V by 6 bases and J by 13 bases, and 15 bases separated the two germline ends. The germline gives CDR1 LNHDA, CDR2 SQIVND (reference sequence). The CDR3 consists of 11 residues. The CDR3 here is CASSQGGRRYF. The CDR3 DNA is TGTGCCAGTAGCCAAGGGGGGCGTCGGTACTTC.

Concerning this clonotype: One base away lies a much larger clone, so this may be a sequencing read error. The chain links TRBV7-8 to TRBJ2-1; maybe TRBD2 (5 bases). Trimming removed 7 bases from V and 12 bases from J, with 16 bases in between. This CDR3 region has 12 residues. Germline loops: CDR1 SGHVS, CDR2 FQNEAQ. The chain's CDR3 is CASNISALTQFF. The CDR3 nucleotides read TGTGCCAGCAACATTAGCGCCCTCACGCAGTTCTTC.

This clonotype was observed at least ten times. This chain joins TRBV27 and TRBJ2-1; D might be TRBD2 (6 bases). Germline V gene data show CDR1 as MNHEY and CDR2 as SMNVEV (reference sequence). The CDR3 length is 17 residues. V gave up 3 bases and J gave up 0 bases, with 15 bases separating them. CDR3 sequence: CASSLPRDGSSYNEQFF. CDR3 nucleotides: TGTGCCAGCAGTTTGCCCCGGGACGGGAGCTCCTACAATGAGCAGTTCTTC.

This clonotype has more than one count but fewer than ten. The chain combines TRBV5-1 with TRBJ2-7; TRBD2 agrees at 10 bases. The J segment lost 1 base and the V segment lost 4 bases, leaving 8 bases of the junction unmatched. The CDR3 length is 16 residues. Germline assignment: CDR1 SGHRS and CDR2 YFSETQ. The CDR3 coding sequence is TGCGCCAGCAGCCCCCGGCTAGCGGGGGATTCCTACGAGCAGTACTTC. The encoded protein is CASSPRLAGDSYEQYF.

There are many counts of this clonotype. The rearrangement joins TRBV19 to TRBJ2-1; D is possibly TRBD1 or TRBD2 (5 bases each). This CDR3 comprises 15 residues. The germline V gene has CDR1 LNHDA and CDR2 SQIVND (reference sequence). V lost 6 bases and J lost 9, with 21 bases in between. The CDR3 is CASSPVAGALGEQFF. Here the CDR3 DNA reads TGTGCCAGTAGCCCCGTGGCCGGGGCCCTGGGTGAGCAGTTCTTC.

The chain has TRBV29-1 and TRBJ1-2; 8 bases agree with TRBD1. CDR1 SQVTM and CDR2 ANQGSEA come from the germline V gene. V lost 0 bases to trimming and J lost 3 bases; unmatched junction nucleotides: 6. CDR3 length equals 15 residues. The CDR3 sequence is CSVEDWAGGDYGYTF. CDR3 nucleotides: TGCAGCGTTGAAGATTGGGCAGGGGGCGACTATGGCTACACCTTC.

CDR3 bases: TGTGCCAGCAGTGCGACTAGCGGGGGAGGGGCAGATACGCAGTATTTT. Translating it yields CASSATSGGGADTQYF. This chain links TRBV2 with TRBJ2-3; 12 nucleotides line up with TRBD2. Germline V gene sequence: CDR1 SNHLY, CDR2 FYNNEI. V shed 4 bases and J 4 bases; nucleotides not matched to a gene: 6. CDR3 length equals 16 residues.

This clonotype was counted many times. The CDR3 sequence: CASRGQDSYEQYF. CDR3 DNA sequence: TGTGCCAGCAGGGGACAGGACTCCTACGAGCAGTACTTC. The chain joins TRBV7-9 to TRBJ2-7, with 8 bases lining up with TRBD1. Germline trimming cut 6 bases from V and 0 bases from J; bases unmatched to any gene: 1. Germline assignment: CDR1 SEHNR and CDR2 FQNEAQ (reference sequence). The CDR3 is 13 amino acids. The full variable domain, in which reference TRBV7-9 and TRBJ2-7 provide the parts outside the CDR3, is DTGVSQNPRHKITKRGQNVTFRCDPISEHNRLYWYRQTLGQGPEFLTYFQNEAQLEKSRLLSDRFSAERPKGSFSTLEIQRTEQGDSAMYLCASRGQDSYEQYFGPGTRLTVT.

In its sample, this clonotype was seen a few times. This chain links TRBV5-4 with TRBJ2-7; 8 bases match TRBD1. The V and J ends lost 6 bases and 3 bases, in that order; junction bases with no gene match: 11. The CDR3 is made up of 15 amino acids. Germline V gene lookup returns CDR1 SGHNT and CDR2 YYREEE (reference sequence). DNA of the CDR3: TGTGCCAGCACTAAGGGCGCAGGGGGCCTCTACGAGCAGTACTTC. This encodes CASTKGAGGLYEQYF.

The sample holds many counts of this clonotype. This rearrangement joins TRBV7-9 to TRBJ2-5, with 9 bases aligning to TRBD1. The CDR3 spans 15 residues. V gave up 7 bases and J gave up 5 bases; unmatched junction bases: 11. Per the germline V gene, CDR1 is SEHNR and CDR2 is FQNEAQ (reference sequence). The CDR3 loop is CASNRWDRVSETQYF. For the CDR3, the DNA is TGTGCCAGCAACCGTTGGGACAGGGTGAGCGAGACCCAGTACTTC.

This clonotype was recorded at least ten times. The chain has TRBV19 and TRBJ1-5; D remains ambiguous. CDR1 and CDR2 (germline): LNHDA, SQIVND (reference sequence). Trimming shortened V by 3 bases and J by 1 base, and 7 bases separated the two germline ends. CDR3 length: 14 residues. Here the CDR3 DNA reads TGTGCCAGTAGTATCGGGATGAGCAATCAGCCCCAGCATTTT. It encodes CASSIGMSNQPQHF.

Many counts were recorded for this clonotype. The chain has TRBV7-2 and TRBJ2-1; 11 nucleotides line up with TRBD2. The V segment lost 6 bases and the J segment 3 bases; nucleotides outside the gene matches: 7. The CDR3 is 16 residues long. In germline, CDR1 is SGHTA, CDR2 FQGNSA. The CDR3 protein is CASRRTGLADYNEQFF. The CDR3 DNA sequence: TGTGCCAGCAGGCGGACGGGACTAGCGGACTACAATGAGCAGTTCTTC.

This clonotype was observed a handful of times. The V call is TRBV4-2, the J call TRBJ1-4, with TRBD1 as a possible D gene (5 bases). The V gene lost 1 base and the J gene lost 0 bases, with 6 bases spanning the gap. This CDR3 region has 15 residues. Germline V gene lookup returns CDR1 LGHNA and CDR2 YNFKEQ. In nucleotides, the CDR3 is TGTGCCAGCAGCCAAGCAGGGCCAACTAATGAAAAACTGTTTTTT. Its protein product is CASSQAGPTNEKLFF.

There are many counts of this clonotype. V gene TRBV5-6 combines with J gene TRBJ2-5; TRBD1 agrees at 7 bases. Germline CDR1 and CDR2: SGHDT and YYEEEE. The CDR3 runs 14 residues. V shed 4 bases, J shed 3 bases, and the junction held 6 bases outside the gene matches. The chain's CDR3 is CASSRDDREETQYF. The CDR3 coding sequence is TGTGCCAGCAGCCGAGATGACAGGGAAGAGACCCAGTACTTC.

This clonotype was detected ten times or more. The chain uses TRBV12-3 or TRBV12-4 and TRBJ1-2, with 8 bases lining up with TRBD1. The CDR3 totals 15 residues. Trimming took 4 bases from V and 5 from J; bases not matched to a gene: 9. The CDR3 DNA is TGTGCCAGCAGTTCAAAGGGACAGGCGAAATATGGCTACACCTTC. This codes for CASSSKGQAKYGYTF.

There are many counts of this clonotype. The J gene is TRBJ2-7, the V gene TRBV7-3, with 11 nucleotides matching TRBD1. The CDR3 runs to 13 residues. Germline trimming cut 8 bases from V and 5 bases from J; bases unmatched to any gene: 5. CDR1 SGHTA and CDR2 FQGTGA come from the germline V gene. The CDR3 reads CASSRDRGNEQYF. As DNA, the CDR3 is TGTGCCAGCTCCCGGGACAGGGGGAACGAGCAGTACTTC.

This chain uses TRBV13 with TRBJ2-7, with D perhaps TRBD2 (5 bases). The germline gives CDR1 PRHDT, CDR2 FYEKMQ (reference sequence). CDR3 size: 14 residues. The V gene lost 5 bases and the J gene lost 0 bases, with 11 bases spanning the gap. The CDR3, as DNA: TGTGCCAGCAGCGCCGACGGGAACTCCTACGAGCAGTACTTC. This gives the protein CASSADGNSYEQYF.

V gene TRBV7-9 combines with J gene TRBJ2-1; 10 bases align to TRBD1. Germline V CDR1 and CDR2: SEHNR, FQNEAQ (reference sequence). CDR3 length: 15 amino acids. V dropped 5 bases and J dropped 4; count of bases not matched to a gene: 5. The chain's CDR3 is CASSGTGAIYNEQFF. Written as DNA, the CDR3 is TGTGCCAGCAGCGGGACAGGGGCAATTTACAATGAGCAGTTCTTC.

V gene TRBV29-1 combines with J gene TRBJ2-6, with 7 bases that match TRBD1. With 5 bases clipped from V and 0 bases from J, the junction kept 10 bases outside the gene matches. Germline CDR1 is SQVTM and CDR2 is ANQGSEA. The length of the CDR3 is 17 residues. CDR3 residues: CSVLITGAGSGANVLTF. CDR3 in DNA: TGCAGCGTTCTAATTACAGGGGCCGGCTCTGGGGCCAACGTCCTGACTTTC.

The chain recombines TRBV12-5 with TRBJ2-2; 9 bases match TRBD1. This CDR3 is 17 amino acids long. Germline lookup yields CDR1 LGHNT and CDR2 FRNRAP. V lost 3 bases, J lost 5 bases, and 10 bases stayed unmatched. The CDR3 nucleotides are TGTGCTAGTGGTTTTAAGCAGGGACAGGGTGCGACCGGGGAGCTGTTTTTT. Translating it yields CASGFKQGQGATGELFF.